This T cell receptor beta chain was identified during a study of T cells after yellow fever vaccination (dated 2019 in TCRdb). Study-level background: Libraries from fractions with low cell numbers were prepared with the SMART-Seq v4 Ultra Low Input RNA kit. To follow T-cell clones before and after both primary and booster YFV17D yellow fever vaccination, bulk TCR alpha and beta repertoires underwent longitudinal sequencing. The cohort comprised two healthy male donors, one aged 18 to 30 and one aged 30 to 39 years. Bulk PBMC replicates and cell subsets were isolated from blood drawn at multiple timepoints before and after both primary and secondary immunization. General study outcomes and caveats: FACS-sorted repertoires could contain abundant contaminating clonotypes from the bulk population, so computational filtering was required. After the booster, most clones that had expanded after primary vaccination were detected again (over 95% of CD4 and 88% of CD8), suggesting broad maintenance of memory. Because only a couple of donors were included in the study, the extent to which the findings can be generalized is limited. A small share of clonotypes occurred in both CD4 and CD8 compartments, likely arising from convergent recombination. The secondary T-cell response was found to be weaker but faster than the primary response, with a peak reached on day 5 rather than on day 15.

Details on this clonotype: It has no known antigen specificity. No base quality information exists; no much larger clone differs at one position.

The CDR3 covers 16 residues, taking in both the cysteine and the phenylalanine. The retained sequence is limited to the CDR3, 48 bases, with the frame set at the first base. The germline V gene gives CDR1 as MRHNA and CDR2 as SNTAGT. Trimming removed 5 bases from V and 1 base from J; the gene matches leave 5 bases unexplained. Reading the label with the study, this specimen's treatment or condition is: live attenuated yellow fever vaccine strain. At each blood-draw timepoint, two biological replicates of bulk PBMCs were collected. A standard Ficoll-Paque protocol was used to isolate PBMCs from peripheral blood. RNA was extracted with TriZol from bulk PBMCs, CD4 and CD8 fractions, and dextramer-positive and dextramer-negative fractions. TCR cDNA was synthesized by 5'RACE template switching, through which a universal primer site and unique molecular identifiers were introduced. Priming for cDNA synthesis came from both the TCR alpha and TCR beta constant segments. Libraries were amplified in two PCR steps, with sample barcodes and sequencing adapters added in the second step. Sequencing of libraries was performed on Illumina HiSeq 2500 (2x100 bp) or NovaSeq (2x150 bp). On the study's bioinformatics: MIGEC was used to demultiplex reads and collapse the reads into UMI consensus sequences, and MiXCR was used for V(D)J alignment. Clonotypes responding to the vaccine were identified with edgeR on replicate PBMC samples, with the criteria of FDR below 0.01 and a log2 fold change above 5 up to day 15. Each bulk clonotype was labeled CD4 or CD8 based on which sequenced repertoire, CD4 or CD8, contained the clonotype at higher abundance. The raw public reads went through TCRdb reprocessing: fastp at Q25, MiXCR clone calling, in-frame beta chains kept. One record per CDR3 amino acid sequence lists the most common genes and DNA. The authors' filters were not applied to this entry. The sample contains 600,000 to 750,000 distinct CDR3 sequences, roughly 12% of them found a single time. Around 14% of the sample belongs to the ten largest clones.

This material consisted of PBMCs, taken on the day of the yellow fever booster vaccination. The chain was built from TRBV6-4 and TRBJ2-3, with 11 bases in between that match TRBD2. The sequence was collected from a man younger than 40 who received the YFV17D yellow fever vaccine. The sequence in DNA is TGTGCCAGCAGTACAGGGACTAGCGGAGGCACAGATACGCAGTATTTT. Its coded protein is CASSTGTSGGTDTQYF.